Below are 25 T cell receptor beta chains sequenced from a single sample in a study of shared clonotypes between healthy human individuals. Sequencing was performed with immunoSEQ multiplex PCR; in TCRdb, only in-frame clones are kept and a portion is missing. The table has about 2 million clones, about 95% seen once. Terminally differentiated effector memory CD45RA+ cells were left out of the naive CD8 fraction, which was CD45RO-negative and positively selected for CCR7. The sample was naive CD8+ T cells sorted from blood. These receptors all stem from a man aged 18 to 30 in good health.

The chain couples TRBV6-5 to TRBJ2-3; D perhaps matches TRBD1 (5 bases). The CDR3 totals 15 residues. The germline V and J ends were trimmed by 2 bases and 6 bases, with 15 bases remaining between them. Germline V lookup: CDR1 MNHEY, CDR2 SVGAGI. CDR3 region: CASSYQRGHGDTQYF. The CDR3, as DNA: TGTGCCAGCAGTTACCAGAGAGGACATGGGGATACGCAGTATTTT.

The chain combines TRBV19 with TRBJ2-7, with TRBD1 identical over 10 bases. CDR3 length equals 15 residues. V shed 6 bases and J 0 bases; nucleotides not matched to a gene: 5. Per germline, CDR1 LNHDA and CDR2 SQIVND (reference sequence). CDR3 DNA: TGTGCCAGTAGGCCCGGGACAGGGGCCTCCTACGAGCAGTACTTC. As protein: CASRPGTGASYEQYF. The whole variable domain, remainder taken from reference TRBV19 and TRBJ2-7, is DGGITQSPKYLFRKEGQNVTLSCEQNLNHDAMYWYRQDPGQGLRLIYYSQIVNDFQKGDIAEGYSVSREKKESFPLTVTSAQKNPTAFYLCASRPGTGASYEQYFGPGTRLTVT.

Remarks on this clone: This CDR3 is also generated by other DNA sequences in the sample. The chain couples TRBV9 to TRBJ1-1, with a possible D match to TRBD1 (6 bases). Trimming left V 0 bases short and J 4 bases short, with 10 bases between. In germline, CDR1 is SGDLS, CDR2 YYNGEE. The CDR3 spans 14 residues. The CDR3 DNA is TGTGCCAGCAGCGTAGAGGGGGGTACCACTGAAGCTTTCTTT. Its protein is CASSVEGGTTEAFF.

The chain uses TRBV4-2 and TRBJ2-5, with 15 bases lining up with TRBD2. The CDR3 loop spans 15 amino acids. Germline V gene data show CDR1 as LGHNA and CDR2 as YNFKEQ. The junction had 2 bases not matched to a gene; V was cut back by 5 bases and J by 4 bases. CDR3 DNA: TGTGCCAGCAGCTTGGGACTAGCGGGGGGAGAGACCCAGTACTTC. This translates into CASSLGLAGGETQYF.

V gene TRBV2 combines with J gene TRBJ2-7, with 9 bases lining up with TRBD2. Germline values: CDR1 SNHLY, CDR2 FYNNEI. This CDR3 region has 16 residues. Unmatched junction bases numbered 11, after V lost 5 bases and J lost 3 bases. The CDR3 region is CASSYSETSGSYEQYF. The CDR3 coding sequence is TGTGCCAGCAGTTATAGCGAGACTAGCGGCAGCTACGAGCAGTACTTC. The variable domain in full, with the rest retrieved from reference TRBV2 and TRBJ2-7, is EPEVTQTPSHQVTQMGQEVILRCVPISNHLYFYWYRQILGQKVEFLVSFYNNEISEKSEIFDDQFSVERPDGSNFTLKIRSTKLEDSAMYFCASSYSETSGSYEQYFGPGTRLTVT.

This chain links TRBV9 with TRBJ2-2, with TRBD2 matching 9 bases. The V gene end was trimmed by 1 base and the J gene end by 5 bases; junction bases not matched to a gene: 6. The CDR3 is 16 residues long. Germline V gene data show CDR1 as SGDLS and CDR2 as YYNGEE. CDR3 residues: CASSVKLAGDTGELFF. CDR3 coding DNA: TGTGCCAGCAGCGTAAAGTTAGCGGGAGATACCGGGGAGCTGTTTTTT.

V usage is TRBV11-2 and J usage is TRBJ2-7, with D perhaps matching TRBD1 or TRBD2 (6 bases each). The CDR3 loop spans 14 amino acids. The germline V gene has CDR1 SGHAT and CDR2 FQNNGV. Trimming took off 5 bases at V and 7 bases at J, with 18 bases between the two ends. Written as DNA, the CDR3 is TGTGCCAGCAGCACCGGGGGTGGGGGCTGGGAGCAGTACTTC. Translated: CASSTGGGGWEQYF. The full variable domain, rest sourced from reference TRBV11-2 and TRBJ2-7, is EAGVAQSPRYKIIEKRQSVAFWCNPISGHATLYWYQQILGQGPKLLIQFQNNGVVDDSQLPKDRFSAERLKGVDSTLKIQPAKLEDSAVYLCASSTGGGGWEQYFGPGTRLTVT.

The chain carries TRBV2 and TRBJ1-1; TRBD1 aligns across 10 bases. The CDR3 sequence is 17 residues long. V trimming: 8 bases; J trimming: 0 bases; junction bases outside the gene matches: 12. Germline CDR1 reads SNHLY; CDR2 reads FYNNEI. CDR3 loop: CASGRRGTGDMNTEAFF. DNA for the CDR3: TGTGCCAGCGGGCGCCGAGGGACAGGGGATATGAACACTGAAGCTTTCTTT.

The V call is TRBV6-5, the J call TRBJ2-3; weak D call: TRBD2 (6 bases). The CDR3 contains 15 residues. V dropped 6 bases and J dropped 8 bases, with 21 bases sitting between them. Germline V gene sequence: CDR1 MNHEY, CDR2 SVGAGI. CDR3 sequence: CASSLTLADPGTQYF. CDR3 in DNA: TGTGCCAGCAGCCTAACCTTAGCGGACCCCGGTACGCAGTATTTT.

This chain connects TRBV9 to TRBJ1-1, with a tentative D call TRBD1 (5 bases). Germline CDR1 SGDLS, CDR2 YYNGEE. Trimming left V 0 bases short and J 7 bases short, with 16 bases between. The CDR3 is 15 residues long. DNA for the CDR3: TGTGCCAGCAGCGTAGAGGAATGGGACGCCAGTGAAGCTTTCTTT. Protein sequence: CASSVEEWDASEAFF.

As DNA, the CDR3 is TGTGCCAGCAGTGAAAGCGCGACGGGCTACGAGCAGTACTTC. Translation: CASSESATGYEQYF. The chain couples TRBV25-1 to TRBJ2-7, with D uncertain. V lost 2 bases and J 3 bases, leaving 11 bases between the germline ends. Per the germline V gene, CDR1 is MGHDK and CDR2 is SYGVNS. The CDR3 sequence is 14 residues long.

This sequence joins TRBV7-9 and TRBJ2-5, with D possibly being TRBD1 (5 bases). The CDR3 loop spans 15 amino acids. Per germline, CDR1 SEHNR and CDR2 FQNEAQ (reference sequence). Trimming pared 1 base from V and 2 bases from J, leaving 11 bases between. The CDR3 is CASSLVQGPQETQYF. In DNA, the CDR3 is TGTGCCAGCAGCTTAGTGCAGGGCCCACAAGAGACCCAGTACTTC.

The rearrangement links TRBV6-5 to TRBJ2-1; D unresolved. Germline-derived CDR1 and CDR2 are MNHEY and SVGAGI. V was cut by 6 bases and J by 5 bases, with 11 bases left in between. The CDR3 extends over 13 amino acids. The CDR3 protein is CASSPGVHNEQFF. The CDR3 DNA reads as TGTGCCAGCAGCCCTGGGGTCCACAATGAGCAGTTCTTC.

This sequence joins TRBV13 and TRBJ1-2; 9 nucleotides match TRBD1. The CDR3 sequence is 14 residues long. Trimming took 6 bases from V and 7 from J; bases not matched to a gene: 9. Per germline, CDR1 PRHDT and CDR2 FYEKMQ (reference sequence). Here the CDR3 DNA reads TGTGCCAGCAGTTCCCGGGACAGGGTGCCTGGCTACACCTTC. This sequence encodes CASSSRDRVPGYTF.

J is TRBJ1-6 and V is TRBV11-2; 8 bases match TRBD1. V gave up 6 bases and J gave up 3 bases; unmatched junction bases: 10. This CDR3 has 17 amino acids. Germline CDR1 SGHAT, CDR2 FQNNGV. The CDR3 coding sequence is TGTGCCAGCAGTTACGCCGGGACAGGTCTCTATAATTCACCCCTCCACTTT. It specifies CASSYAGTGLYNSPLHF. The full variable domain, in which reference TRBV11-2 and TRBJ1-6 provide the parts outside the CDR3, is EAGVAQSPRYKIIEKRQSVAFWCNPISGHATLYWYQQILGQGPKLLIQFQNNGVVDDSQLPKDRFSAERLKGVDSTLKIQPAKLEDSAVYLCASSYAGTGLYNSPLHFGNGTRLTVT.

This chain uses TRBV25-1 with TRBJ2-2; D may be TRBD1 or TRBD2 (6 bases each). This CDR3 has 15 residues. Between the trimmed V and J ends, which lost 6 bases and 4 bases, there was a span of 15 bases. Germline values: CDR1 MGHDK, CDR2 SYGVNS. Here the CDR3 DNA reads TGTGCCAGCAGCGCGGGACAAAGTATCACCGGGGAGCTGTTTTTT. Protein sequence: CASSAGQSITGELFF.

The V and J genes are TRBV10-1 and TRBJ2-1, with 8 bases lining up with TRBD2. The CDR3 has 15 amino acids. Losses at the gene ends were 3 bases for V and 5 bases for J; bases not matched to a gene: 6. Germline CDR1 and CDR2: WNHNN and SYGVQD (reference sequence). DNA for the CDR3: TGCGCCAGCAGTGATCGGGGGGGGCCCAACAATGAGCAGTTCTTC. Its translation is CASSDRGGPNNEQFF.

The rearrangement joins TRBV10-1 to TRBJ2-7, with D hard to call. Trimming stripped 10 bases from V and 4 bases from J, with 5 bases between. Germline V gene lookup returns CDR1 WNHNN and CDR2 SYGVQD (reference sequence). CDR3 size: 9 residues. CDR3 sequence: CAKKYEQYF. The CDR3 DNA sequence: TGCGCCAAAAAGTACGAGCAGTACTTC.

In regard to this clone: The identical CDR3 is also encoded by other nucleotide sequences in the sample. This chain connects TRBV7-9 to TRBJ1-2, with TRBD1 as a possible D gene (5 bases). This CDR3 contains 12 residues. Germline CDR1 reads SEHNR; CDR2 reads FQNEAQ (reference sequence). The V end was cut by 5 bases, the J end by 5 bases, with 9 bases between. CDR3 loop: CASSIGAYGYTF. The CDR3, as DNA: TGTGCCAGCAGCATCGGGGCGTATGGCTACACCTTC. The whole variable domain, remainder taken from reference TRBV7-9 and TRBJ1-2, is DTGVSQNPRHKITKRGQNVTFRCDPISEHNRLYWYRQTLGQGPEFLTYFQNEAQLEKSRLLSDRFSAERPKGSFSTLEIQRTEQGDSAMYLCASSIGAYGYTFGSGTRLTVV.

The V gene is TRBV4-1, the J gene TRBJ2-7; D might be TRBD1 or TRBD2, each matching 6 bases. This CDR3 contains 13 residues. V lost 3 bases and J 2 bases, leaving 8 bases between the germline ends. The germline V gene has CDR1 MGHRA and CDR2 YSYEKL. Written as DNA, the CDR3 is TGCGCCAGCAGCCAGGAGGGGGCCTACGAGCAGTACTTC. Translated, it gives CASSQEGAYEQYF.

The rearrangement uses TRBV4-3 and TRBJ2-6, with D possibly being TRBD2 (6 bases). The CDR3 runs to 20 residues. Germline V CDR1 and CDR2: LGHNA, YSLEER. Trimming left V 1 base short and J 0 bases short, with 19 bases between. CDR3 in DNA: TGCGCCAGCAGCCAAGGTGGTTTGGGGGGTCCCTTCTCTGGGGCCAACGTCCTGACTTTC. Amino acids: CASSQGGLGGPFSGANVLTF.

The chain links TRBV5-6 to TRBJ2-5; TRBD2 matches at 11 bases. The CDR3 has 16 amino acids. CDR1 is SGHDT, CDR2 YYEEEE, per germline. V was pared by 2 bases and J by 3 bases, with 6 bases of the junction left unmatched. Here the CDR3 reads CASSFWPGLAEETQYF. CDR3 DNA sequence: TGTGCCAGCAGCTTTTGGCCGGGACTAGCGGAAGAGACCCAGTACTTC.

In DNA, the CDR3 is TGTGCCACCAGCTTCCACTCCTACGAGCAGTACTTC. Protein product: CATSFHSYEQYF. The V call is TRBV15, the J call TRBJ2-7; D is ambiguous. Germline V gene data show CDR1 as LNHNV and CDR2 as YYDKDF (reference sequence). V lost 5 bases, J lost 0 bases, and 5 bases lay in between. There are 12 residues in the CDR3.

The chain combines TRBV11-1 with TRBJ2-7; 7 bases map to TRBD1. CDR1 is SGHAT, CDR2 FQDESV, per germline (reference sequence). The CDR3 has 13 residues. Germline trimming cut 5 bases from V and 6 bases from J; bases unmatched to any gene: 7. This CDR3 is CASSAVEGAEQYF. In DNA, the CDR3 is TGTGCCAGCAGCGCTGTCGAGGGGGCCGAGCAGTACTTC.

The chain employs TRBV5-6 and TRBJ2-7; 8 bases align to TRBD1. CDR1 SGHDT and CDR2 YYEEEE come from the germline V gene. The junction had 10 bases not matched to a gene; V was cut back by 0 bases and J by 5 bases. This CDR3 has 16 amino acids. CDR3 nucleotide sequence: TGTGCCAGCAGCTTGGAATATGGCGGACAGGGTAACGAGCAGTACTTC. Translation: CASSLEYGGQGNEQYF. Full variable domain (outside the CDR3, taken from reference TRBV5-6 and TRBJ2-7): DAGVTQSPTHLIKTRGQQVTLRCSPKSGHDTVSWYQQALGQGPQFIFQYYEEEERQRGNFPDRFSGHQFPNYSSELNVNALLLGDSALYLCASSLEYGGQGNEQYFGPGTRLTVT.